The T cell receptor (beta chain) described here comes from a study of blood T cell repertoires in COVID-19. This table comes from immunoSEQ multiplex PCR, and its TCRdb copy is limited to in-frame clones, with some not included. The sample contains about 150,000 clones, 70% to 90% of which appear only once. Sequencing used peripheral blood. The TCR was taken from a woman aged 55-70 years with COVID-19, enrolled during active disease.

The CDR3 here is CASSLMPGDEKLFF. The CDR3 DNA follows: TGCGCCAGCAGCTTGATGCCAGGGGATGAAAAACTGTTTTTT. The chain recombines TRBV5-1 with TRBJ1-4; D perhaps matches TRBD1 (6 bases). Deletions cut 1 base from V and 6 bases from J, with 10 bases between. Per the germline V gene, CDR1 is SGHRS and CDR2 is YFSETQ. The CDR3 has 14 amino acids.